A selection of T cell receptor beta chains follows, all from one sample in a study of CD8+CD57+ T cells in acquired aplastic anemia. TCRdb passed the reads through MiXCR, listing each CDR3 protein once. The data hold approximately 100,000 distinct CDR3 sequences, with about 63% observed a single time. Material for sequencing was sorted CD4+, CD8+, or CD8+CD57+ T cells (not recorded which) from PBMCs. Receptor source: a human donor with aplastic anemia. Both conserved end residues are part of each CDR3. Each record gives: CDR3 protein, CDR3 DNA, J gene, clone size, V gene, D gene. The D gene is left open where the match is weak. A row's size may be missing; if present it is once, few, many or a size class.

CATSNLGETSYGYTF,TGTGCCACCAGCAATTTGGGGGAAACTTCCTATGGCTACACCTTC,TRBJ1-2,-,TRBV15,-
CATSDGRGRGIDGQYF,TGTGCCACCAGTGACGGCAGGGGGCGCGGGATAGACGGGCAGTACTTC,TRBJ2-7,few,TRBV24-1,TRBD1
CASSLPGLASNEQFF,TGTGCCAGCAGCTTACCCGGACTAGCGAGCAATGAGCAGTTCTTC,TRBJ2-1,many,TRBV7-9,TRBD2
CSAKDRGSADTQYF,TGCAGTGCTAAGGATCGCGGGAGCGCAGATACGCAGTATTTT,TRBJ2-3,few,TRBV20-1,TRBD2
CASSLVGGFMNTEAFF,TGTGCCAGCAGCTTAGTAGGCGGATTCATGAACACTGAAGCTTTCTTT,TRBJ1-1,-,TRBV7-8,-
CAIRGTSGEASYEQYF,TGTGCCATCAGAGGGACTAGCGGGGAGGCCTCCTACGAGCAGTACTTC,TRBJ2-7,-,TRBV10-3,TRBD2
CASSPRGNQPQHF,TGTGCCAGCAGCCCCAGGGGGAATCAGCCCCAGCATTTT,TRBJ1-5,few,TRBV7-2,TRBD1
CASTAFQETQYF,TGTGCCAGCACAGCCTTCCAAGAGACCCAGTACTTC,TRBJ2-5,-,TRBV9,-
CASSLKGGVQETQYF,TGTGCCAGCAGCTTAAAGGGCGGTGTACAAGAGACCCAGTACTTC,TRBJ2-5,-,TRBV7-9,-
CASSNDYIYEQYF,TGTGCCAGCAGCAACGATTACATCTACGAGCAGTACTTC,TRBJ2-7,medium-sized,TRBV7-9,-
CASKRTGGTDTQYF,TGTGCCAGCAAAAGGACAGGGGGCACAGATACGCAGTATTTT,TRBJ2-3,-,TRBV2,TRBD1
CASSSTTGPGYGYTF,TGTGCCAGCAGCAGTACTACAGGGCCGGGCTATGGCTACACCTTC,TRBJ1-2,-,TRBV11-2,-
CSVAGGGAPDTQYF,TGCAGCGTTGCGGGCGGGGGGGCGCCGGATACGCAGTATTTT,TRBJ2-3,-,TRBV29-1,TRBD2
CASSSFRDGYEQYF,TGTGCCAGCAGCTCATTTCGGGACGGATACGAGCAGTACTTC,TRBJ2-7,-,TRBV7-6,-
CSARDARGQGYEQYF,TGCAGTGCTAGAGATGCCCGGGGACAGGGTTACGAGCAGTACTTC,TRBJ2-7,-,TRBV20-1,TRBD1
CATSRDGSGEQFF,TGTGCCACCAGCAGAGATGGGTCGGGTGAGCAGTTCTTC,TRBJ2-1,-,TRBV15,-
CSALGAGGSTEAFF,TGCAGTGCCTTGGGGGCAGGGGGCTCCACTGAAGCTTTCTTT,TRBJ1-1,-,TRBV20-1,TRBD1
CASSISQGYHEQYF,TGTGCCAGTAGTATAAGTCAGGGGTACCACGAGCAGTACTTC,TRBJ2-7,-,TRBV19,-
CASSPSGRAETQYF,TGTGCCAGTAGTCCGTCGGGTAGGGCAGAGACCCAGTACTTC,TRBJ2-5,-,TRBV19,-
CSVCPGLAYTDTQYF,TGCAGCGTCTGTCCGGGACTAGCCTACACAGATACGCAGTATTTT,TRBJ2-3,once,TRBV29-1,TRBD2
CASSQLAERETQYF,TGTGCCAGCAGCCAGCTTGCGGAACGGGAGACCCAGTACTTC,TRBJ2-5,-,TRBV7-9,-
CASRGGTVSYEQYF,TGTGCCAGCAGGGGGGGAACCGTCTCCTACGAGCAGTACTTC,TRBJ2-7,-,TRBV2,-
CASSEDSVGTRSYNEQFF,TGTGCCAGCAGTGAAGATTCAGTAGGGACACGCTCCTACAATGAGCAGTTCTTC,TRBJ2-1,-,TRBV25-1,-
CASSPGPLTDTQYF,TGCGCCAGCAGCCCGGGGCCCCTCACAGATACGCAGTATTTT,TRBJ2-3,-,TRBV5-1,-
CATSRETGVAYEQYF,TGTGCCACCAGCAGAGAGACAGGGGTCGCCTACGAGCAGTACTTC,TRBJ2-7,few,TRBV15,TRBD1
CSAKGQGKGEVYGYTF,TGCAGTGCTAAGGGACAGGGGAAAGGGGAAGTATATGGCTACACCTTC,TRBJ1-2,-,TRBV20-1,TRBD1
CASSPITQETQYF,TGTGCCAGCAGCCCGATCACCCAAGAGACCCAGTACTTC,TRBJ2-5,few,TRBV5-6,-
CSASDREYSEQFF,TGCAGTGCTTCGGACAGGGAATACAGTGAGCAGTTCTTC,TRBJ2-1,many,TRBV20-1,TRBD1
CASSAGTNGPQHF,TGTGCCAGCAGCGCCGGGACGAATGGGCCCCAGCATTTT,TRBJ1-5,-,TRBV7-3,-
CATSTTGELFF,TGTGCCACCAGTACTACCGGGGAGCTGTTTTTT,TRBJ2-2,few,TRBV24-1,-
CASSIDTAFSGYTF,TGTGCCAGTAGTATAGATACAGCTTTTAGCGGCTACACCTTC,TRBJ1-2,-,TRBV19,-
CASSLRQSGNTIYF,TGTGCCAGCAGCTTGAGGCAGTCGGGAAACACCATATATTTT,TRBJ1-3,-,TRBV27,-
CASSYSVLDTGELFF,TGTGCCAGCAGTTACTCGGTCCTAGACACCGGGGAGCTGTTTTTT,TRBJ2-2,-,TRBV6-5,-
CSVVGNSYEQYF,TGCAGCGTTGTCGGGAACTCCTACGAGCAGTACTTC,TRBJ2-7,few,TRBV29-1,-
CASSILVTGEQYF,TGTGCCAGTAGTATCTTGGTTACAGGCGAGCAGTACTTC,TRBJ2-7,-,TRBV19,-
CAGSTTGGSNTGELFF,TGTGCCGGCAGCACCACAGGGGGATCGAACACCGGGGAGCTGTTTTTT,TRBJ2-2,-,TRBV7-9,TRBD1
CATSGGVGETQYF,TGTGCCACGAGCGGGGGAGTAGGGGAGACCCAGTACTTC,TRBJ2-5,-,TRBV7-9,TRBD2
CASSIGQSSYEQYF,TGTGCCAGTAGTATAGGACAGAGCTCCTACGAGCAGTACTTC,TRBJ2-7,-,TRBV19,-
CASTLDPGASYEQYF,TGTGCCAGCACCTTGGACCCCGGGGCCAGCTACGAGCAGTACTTC,TRBJ2-7,-,TRBV2,-
CSVGLAGENEQYF,TGCAGCGTGGGACTAGCGGGAGAAAACGAGCAGTACTTC,TRBJ2-7,few,TRBV29-1,TRBD2
CASSLVHGGPGTSYEQYF,TGTGCCAGCAGCTTAGTCCATGGGGGACCCGGGACAAGCTACGAGCAGTACTTC,TRBJ2-7,-,TRBV11-1,-
CASRTGGRNEQFF,TGTGCCAGCCGGACAGGGGGGAGGAATGAGCAGTTCTTC,TRBJ2-1,once,TRBV2,TRBD1